This TCR beta chain was found in a study of blood T cell repertoires in COVID-19. Study-level information: Samples came from the United States, Italy and Spain, spanning acute and convalescent COVID-19. Sources were T cells, B-cell-depleted T cells, or PBMCs; the material itself was cDNA or gDNA.

The CDR3 sequence is 12 residues long. V lost 4 bases to trimming and J lost 8 bases, with 11 bases between them. Germline-derived CDR1 and CDR2 are MNHEY and SVGEGT. Original handling: Estimates of nucleated cell counts were drawn from the amplification of reference gene primers. Repertoires were generated with immunoSEQ multiplex PCR, while TCRdb's copy carries only in-frame clones and drops some. V and J calls and clone size are as listed in that table; D and trimming were resolved from the DNA. The table records roughly 100,000 clones, 70% to 90% of them present only once. This TCR derives from a man aged 50-59 years with active COVID-19. What was sequenced was peripheral blood. This chain connects TRBV6-2 or TRBV6-3 to TRBJ1-1; tentatively, D is TRBD1 (6 bases). The DNA for the CDR3 is TGTGCCAGCAGTTGGACCGGGACAGAAGCTTTCTTT. The encoded protein is CASSWTGTEAFF.